One and the same sample provided the 27 T cell receptor beta chains below, sequenced in a study of T cells after posttransplantation cyclophosphamide. Assay used: immunoSEQ multiplex PCR; TCRdb lists only in-frame clones, some missing. The sample carries about 12,000 clones, about 1.9% recorded once. Treatment was busulfan-fludarabine conditioning, a marrow graft, and cyclophosphamide on days +3 and +4. Sequenced material: PBMCs, taken after allogeneic stem cell transplant with posttransplant cyclophosphamide. These receptors came from a male patient aged 30 to 39 who received an allogeneic stem cell transplant from a related donor, was CMV-positive, and had no GVHD. Some T cells may be supplied by the graft donor.

Only a few counts were recorded for this clone. The chain links TRBV2 to TRBJ2-5; tentative D call: TRBD1 (5 bases). Trimming left V 3 bases short and J 5 bases short, with 13 bases between. In germline, CDR1 is SNHLY, CDR2 FYNNEI. CDR3 length: 14 residues. The CDR3 sequence: CASSEGRAQETQYF. As DNA, the CDR3 is TGTGCCAGCAGTGAGGGCAGGGCGCAGGAGACCCAGTACTTC.

Within the sample, this clone is medium-sized (0.01 to 0.1%). The chain recombines TRBV4-3 with TRBJ2-3, with a weak D call TRBD1 (5 bases). Germline CDR1 reads LGHNA; CDR2 reads YSLEER. This CDR3 contains 16 residues. V lost 0 bases to trimming and J lost 4 bases, with 14 bases between them. CDR3 amino acids: CASSQDEWGQPDTQYF. The CDR3 DNA reads as TGCGCCAGCAGCCAAGATGAGTGGGGCCAACCAGATACGCAGTATTTT.

This clone turned up a few times. This chain links TRBV15 with TRBJ1-5; no clear D gene. Germline CDR1 LNHNV, CDR2 YYDKDF (reference sequence). The CDR3 totals 13 residues. V lost 4 bases, J lost 7 bases, and 11 bases lay in between. In nucleotides, the CDR3 is TGTGCCACCAGCACAGACCAGCGGCAGCCCCAGCATTTT. Protein: CATSTDQRQPQHF.

This clone was seen only a few times. J is TRBJ2-2 and V is TRBV18; D ambiguous. There are 12 residues in the CDR3. V lost 6 bases, J lost 5 bases, and 7 bases lay in between. Germline V gives CDR1 KGHSH, CDR2 LQKENI. The DNA for the CDR3 is TGTGCCAGCTCCACAGAAACCGGGGAGCTGTTTTTT. It codes for CASSTETGELFF. The variable domain in full, completed from reference TRBV18 and TRBJ2-2, reads NAGVMQNPRHLVRRRGQEARLRCSPMKGHSHVYWYRQLPEEGLKFMVYLQKENIIDESGMPKERFSAEFPKEGPSILRIQQVVRGDSAAYFCASSTETGELFFGEGSRLTVL.

A few counts support this clone. In nucleotides, the CDR3 is TGCGCCAGCAGCCAAGGTACCGGGACAGGGCCGGGAACTTTCTTT. It translates to CASSQGTGTGPGTFF. The gene calls are TRBV4-1 and TRBJ1-1; 9 bases align to TRBD1. CDR3 length equals 15 residues. With 1 base clipped from V and 12 bases from J, the junction kept 12 bases outside the gene matches. Germline-derived CDR1 and CDR2 are MGHRA and YSYEKL.

The table lists this clone with a few counts. For the CDR3, the DNA is TGTGCCAGCAGTGCCACAGGTGGAACAGATACGCAGTATTTT. Its protein is CASSATGGTDTQYF. This chain uses TRBV6-1 with TRBJ2-3, with D perhaps TRBD1 (5 bases). The CDR3 is 14 amino acids. Trimming cost V 4 bases and J 3 bases, with 11 bases left between them. Looked up from germline, CDR1 is MNHNS and CDR2 is SASEGT.

CDR3 sequence: CASSKSIDQPQHF. For the CDR3, the DNA is TGTGCCAGTAGTAAATCTATAGATCAGCCCCAGCATTTT. The rearrangement uses TRBV19 and TRBJ1-5, with D unclear. The CDR3 runs to 13 residues. Between the trimmed V and J ends, which lost 4 bases and 5 bases, there was a span of 9 bases. Per the germline V gene, CDR1 is LNHDA and CDR2 is SQIVND (reference sequence). The full variable domain, rest sourced from reference TRBV19 and TRBJ1-5, is DGGITQSPKYLFRKEGQNVTLSCEQNLNHDAMYWYRQDPGQGLRLIYYSQIVNDFQKGDIAEGYSVSREKKESFPLTVTSAQKNPTAFYLCASSKSIDQPQHFGDGTRLSIL.

This clone has more than one count but fewer than ten. J is TRBJ2-1 and V is TRBV7-3; 8 nucleotides line up with TRBD2. The germline gives CDR1 SGHTA, CDR2 FQGTGA. With V trimmed by 2 bases and J by 4 bases, 7 bases remained unmatched. The CDR3 runs 16 residues. The CDR3 DNA is TGTGCCAGCAGCTTACTTCGCCTAGCGGGTTACAATGAGCAGTTCTTC. Its protein is CASSLLRLAGYNEQFF.

This clone turned up a few times. This chain joins TRBV28 and TRBJ1-2; 8 bases fit TRBD1. The CDR3 is 18 residues long. Germline values: CDR1 MDHEN, CDR2 SYDVKM. V shed 0 bases, J shed 4 bases, and the junction held 13 bases outside the gene matches. The CDR3 coding sequence is TGTGCCAGCAGTTTATGGTCAGGGGCAGGGGGCCAGGGCTATGGCTACACCTTC. Protein: CASSLWSGAGGQGYGYTF.

The gene calls are TRBV10-2 and TRBJ1-5, with D possibly being TRBD1 (5 bases). Trimming pared 4 bases from V and 7 bases from J, leaving 11 bases between. This CDR3 has 13 residues. Germline V gene lookup returns CDR1 WSHSY and CDR2 SAAADI. CDR3 residues: CASSGAGRQPQHF. CDR3 nucleotide sequence: TGCGCCAGCAGTGGGGCAGGGAGGCAGCCCCAGCATTTT.

The V gene is TRBV27, the J gene TRBJ2-7, with D perhaps matching TRBD1 (5 bases). V was shortened by 3 bases and J by 3 bases, with 9 bases between the two germline ends. This CDR3 has 13 amino acids. The germline V gene has CDR1 MNHEY and CDR2 SMNVEV (reference sequence). The chain's CDR3 is CASSLQGGYEQYF. In DNA, the CDR3 is TGTGCCAGCAGTTTGCAGGGTGGCTACGAGCAGTACTTC.

The chain employs TRBV20-1 and TRBJ2-7; 7 positions agree with TRBD1. CDR3 length: 11 amino acids. CDR1 and CDR2 from the germline V gene are DFQATT and SNEGSKA (reference sequence). With 6 bases clipped from V and 2 bases from J, the junction kept 1 base outside the gene matches. CDR3 amino acids: CSADRAYEQYF. The CDR3 nucleotides read TGCAGTGCCGACAGGGCCTACGAGCAGTACTTC.

The CDR3 spells CASSPPGLALHF. CDR3 bases: TGTGCCAGCAGTCCCCCGGGTCTAGCCCTCCACTTT. The V and J genes are TRBV28 and TRBJ1-6; D gene unclear. Per germline, CDR1 MDHEN and CDR2 SYDVKM. The CDR3 has 12 residues. V lost 5 bases, J lost 14 bases, and 13 bases lay in between.

Only a few counts were recorded for this clone. The rearrangement links TRBV19 to TRBJ1-1; D is unclear. The V and J ends lost 8 bases and 0 bases respectively, with 10 bases between them. This CDR3 has 13 residues. CDR1 and CDR2 (germline): LNHDA, SQIVND (reference sequence). The CDR3 loop reads CASGPIMNTEAFF. In DNA form, the CDR3 reads TGTGCCAGTGGCCCAATAATGAACACTGAAGCTTTCTTT.

This clone showed up just a few times. This rearrangement joins TRBV5-1 to TRBJ2-5; TRBD2 matches at 7 bases. This CDR3 has 14 amino acids. In germline, CDR1 is SGHRS, CDR2 YFSETQ. The V segment lost 4 bases and the J segment 2 bases; nucleotides outside the gene matches: 5. The CDR3 DNA reads as TGCGCCAGCAGCCCCGGGACTACACAAGAGACCCAGTACTTC. Protein: CASSPGTTQETQYF.

This clone has more than one count but fewer than ten. The V gene is TRBV14, the J gene TRBJ2-1; TRBD2 agrees at 7 bases. CDR1 and CDR2 (germline): SGHDN, FVKESK. This CDR3 spans 16 amino acids. J gave up 3 bases and V 8 bases, and 13 bases lay outside the gene matches. CDR3 protein: CASGSLSGGVYNEQFF. Written as DNA, the CDR3 is TGTGCCAGCGGTTCGCTCTCGGGGGGAGTCTACAATGAGCAGTTCTTC. Drawing the rest from reference TRBV14 and TRBJ2-1, the complete variable domain is EAGVTQFPSHSVIEKGQTVTLRCDPISGHDNLYWYRRVMGKEIKFLLHFVKESKQDESGMPNNRFLAERTGGTYSTLKVQPAELEDSGVYFCASGSLSGGVYNEQFFGPGTRLTVL.

A few counts support this clone. V gene TRBV18 combines with J gene TRBJ2-2; D ambiguous. Germline V lookup: CDR1 KGHSH, CDR2 LQKENI. CDR3 length: 14 residues. V shed 3 bases and J shed 4 bases, with 9 bases lying between them. CDR3 protein: CASSPRTFTGELFF. In nucleotides, the CDR3 is TGTGCCAGCTCACCGAGAACGTTCACCGGGGAGCTGTTTTTT.

This clone was picked up a small number of times. This rearrangement joins TRBV27 to TRBJ2-1, with TRBD1 matching over 8 bases. Germline CDR1 is MNHEY and CDR2 is SMNVEV (reference sequence). J was trimmed by 9 bases and V by 6 bases; bases with no gene match: 10. This CDR3 is built from 14 residues. As DNA, the CDR3 is TGTGCCAGCAGCCCACTGACAGGGGCTAGTGAGCAGTTCTTC. Amino acid sequence: CASSPLTGASEQFF.

The J gene is TRBJ1-4, the V gene TRBV5-6, with D possibly matching TRBD1 (6 bases). The CDR3 length is 12 residues. Germline V gives CDR1 SGHDT, CDR2 YYEEEE. The V end was cut by 7 bases, the J end by 6 bases, with 10 bases between. The CDR3 loop reads CASEGGDEKLFF. The CDR3 bases are TGTGCCAGCGAAGGGGGAGATGAAAAACTGTTTTTT.

Of note for this clone: This same CDR3 is encoded by further DNA sequences in the sample. V and J are TRBV4-3 and TRBJ1-3, with TRBD1 as a possible D gene (5 bases). V lost 6 bases to trimming and J lost 1 base, with 10 bases between them. CDR3 length equals 14 residues. The germline V gene encodes CDR1 LGHNA and CDR2 YSLEER. The CDR3 loop reads CASSPGGSGNTIYF. The CDR3 DNA is TGCGCCAGCAGTCCGGGGGGTTCTGGAAACACCATATATTTT.

In its sample, this clone was seen a few times. The gene calls are TRBV2 and TRBJ2-7; D may be TRBD2 (5 bases). V was pared by 4 bases and J by 2 bases, with 6 bases between. Per the germline V gene, CDR1 is SNHLY and CDR2 is FYNNEI. This CDR3 is 12 amino acids long. The CDR3 spells CASSGLPYEQYF. In DNA, the CDR3 is TGTGCCAGCAGTGGACTACCCTACGAGCAGTACTTC.

This chain connects TRBV6-1 to TRBJ2-7; 7 nucleotides line up with TRBD2. The CDR3 covers 14 residues. CDR1 and CDR2 from the germline V gene are MNHNS and SASEGT. The J segment lost 3 bases and the V segment lost 5 bases, leaving 7 bases of the junction unmatched. The CDR3 region has the DNA TGTGCCAGCAGTCCTGGACTAGTTGGCTACGAGCAGTACTTC. Its translation: CASSPGLVGYEQYF.

This chain uses TRBV6-1 with TRBJ1-1, with D perhaps TRBD1 (6 bases). In germline, CDR1 is MNHNS, CDR2 SASEGT. This CDR3 is built from 12 residues. Between the trimmed V and J ends, which lost 4 bases and 8 bases, there was a span of 11 bases. CDR3 in amino acids: CASSAQGMEAFF. In DNA form, the CDR3 reads TGTGCCAGCAGTGCACAGGGTATGGAAGCTTTCTTT.

The chain joins TRBV5-1 to TRBJ2-2; 10 nucleotides align to TRBD2. In germline, CDR1 is SGHRS, CDR2 YFSETQ. The J segment lost 3 bases and the V segment lost 3 bases, leaving 5 bases of the junction unmatched. CDR3 size: 16 residues. For the CDR3, the DNA is TGCGCCAGCAGCTCCCCCCTAGCGGGAGACACCGGGGAGCTGTTTTTT. It is translated as CASSSPLAGDTGELFF.

This clone was counted only a few times. The V call is TRBV28, the J call TRBJ2-5; 7 bases fit TRBD2. This CDR3 contains 15 residues. With 6 bases clipped from V and 5 bases from J, the junction kept 12 bases outside the gene matches. Looked up from germline, CDR1 is MDHEN and CDR2 is SYDVKM. Written as DNA, the CDR3 is TGTGCCAGCAGACGTCACGCGGGGAGGGCGGAGACCCAGTACTTC. As protein: CASRRHAGRAETQYF. The entire variable domain, with the rest obtained from reference TRBV28 and TRBJ2-5, is as follows: DVKVTQSSRYLVKRTGEKVFLECVQDMDHENMFWYRQDPGLGLRLIYFSYDVKMKEKGDIPEGYSVSREKKERFSLILESASTNQTSMYLCASRRHAGRAETQYFGPGTRLLVL.

The chain employs TRBV28 and TRBJ2-7; D gene ambiguous. The V gene lost 1 base and the J gene lost 6 bases, with 16 bases spanning the gap. CDR1 is MDHEN and CDR2 is SYDVKM in the germline V gene. CDR3 length: 15 amino acids. CDR3 sequence (DNA): TGTGCCAGCAGTTTATCTTTTTCTTATCCGGTCGAGCAGTACTTC. It encodes CASSLSFSYPVEQYF.

This clone was observed a few times. This chain links TRBV6-5 with TRBJ1-1, with 7 nucleotides matching TRBD1. From germline, CDR1 is MNHEY and CDR2 SVGAGI. The CDR3 has 15 amino acids. After removal of 6 bases from V and 0 bases from J, the junction contained 7 bases not matched to a gene. The CDR3 loop is CASRKTGTVNTEAFF. The CDR3 region has the DNA TGTGCCAGCAGAAAAACCGGGACAGTGAACACTGAAGCTTTCTTT.